This T cell receptor (beta chain) was profiled in a study of blood T cell repertoires in COVID-19. The CDR3 runs 13 residues. J gave up 8 bases and V 10 bases, and 12 bases lay outside the gene matches. Germline loops: CDR1 MNHEY, CDR2 SVGAGI. This clone was picked up one time. Using immunoSEQ multiplex PCR, the repertoire was profiled, and TCRdb retains in-frame clones only, with some absent. The sample contains approximately 220,000 clones, roughly 90% of which appear only once. Input material: PBMCs or T cells enriched from blood (not recorded which). The TCR originated in a woman aged 40 to 55 with acute COVID-19. This chain connects TRBV6-5 to TRBJ1-2, with TRBD1 identical over 8 bases. CDR3 DNA: TGTGCCACCCTCATGACAGGGGCAGAAGGCTACACCTTC. It codes for CATLMTGAEGYTF.